Detailed here is one T cell receptor (beta chain). These data come from a study of blood T cell repertoires in COVID-19. V trimming: 3 bases; J trimming: 6 bases; junction bases outside the gene matches: 3. The CDR3 totals 15 residues. Germline V gives CDR1 SGDLS, CDR2 YYNGEE. The assay was immunoSEQ multiplex PCR, and TCRdb's table has in-frame clones only and misses some. This sample carries roughly 250,000 clones, about 85% of them seen once, and the ten largest clones take 7.2%. The sample consisted of peripheral blood. The chain carries TRBV9 and TRBJ2-2, with TRBD1 matching over 12 bases. The sequence was obtained from a man in his fifties or sixties who had recovered from COVID-19. The CDR3 region has the DNA TGTGCCAGCAGCGGGGACAGGGGGCTTGCCGGGGAGCTGTTTTTT. Encoded protein: CASSGDRGLAGELFF.